The source of this T cell receptor (beta chain) is a study of blood T cells in healthy people across ages. The use of a sample-barcoded 5' primer and a J-beta primer mix characterized a second PCR of roughly 7 to 12 cycles. TCRdb re-called the 5' RACE reads through MiXCR, storing one row per CDR3 protein. The table records hundreds of thousands of distinct CDR3 sequences, roughly 64% of them present only once. J gave up 6 bases and V 5 bases, and 6 bases lay outside the gene matches. This CDR3 is 14 amino acids long. Germline assignment: CDR1 DFQATT and CDR2 SNEGSKA (reference sequence). This chain joins TRBV20-1 and TRBJ2-3, with 12 bases aligning to TRBD2. The TCR sequence derives from a man aged 25-40 years in good health. The specimen was blood. The CDR3 DNA is TGCAGTGCTGGATCTAGCGGGGGGGACGATACGCAGTATTTT. Amino acids: CSAGSSGGDDTQYF.